Listed here are 13 T cell receptor beta chains from one sample, sequenced in a study of control samples from healthy donors and cancer patients. Sequenced by immunoSEQ multiplex PCR; TCRdb stores in-frame clones only, minus some. The sample consists of about 160,000 clones, 85% to 95% of them appearing once. Sequenced: blood. These receptors were taken from a woman in her thirties or forties in good health.

The CDR3 protein is CASSMGQGNTEAFF. For the CDR3, the DNA is TGCGCCAGCAGCATGGGACAGGGGAACACTGAAGCTTTCTTT. The chain employs TRBV5-1 and TRBJ1-1, with 9 bases lining up with TRBD1. V trimming: 4 bases; J trimming: 1 base; junction bases outside the gene matches: 2. From germline, CDR1 is SGHRS and CDR2 YFSETQ. The CDR3 sequence is 14 residues long.

This rearrangement joins TRBV6-5 to TRBJ1-1; D uncertain. V was trimmed by 10 bases and J by 7 bases, leaving 10 bases between them. The CDR3 runs to 10 residues. In germline, CDR1 is MNHEY, CDR2 SVGAGI. CDR3: CATGTYEAFF. Here the CDR3 DNA reads TGTGCCACCGGCACTTATGAAGCTTTCTTT.

V usage is TRBV6-5 and J usage is TRBJ1-1; 7 nucleotides align to TRBD1. This CDR3 has 15 residues. V gave up 5 bases and J gave up 1 base; unmatched junction bases: 7. CDR1 MNHEY and CDR2 SVGAGI come from the germline V gene. The CDR3 spells CASSTTGAKNTEAFF. CDR3 sequence (DNA): TGTGCCAGCAGTACCACAGGGGCGAAGAACACTGAAGCTTTCTTT.

This chain connects TRBV2 to TRBJ2-5; the D gene is possibly TRBD1 (8 bases). Trimming stripped 3 bases from V and 9 bases from J, with 23 bases between. CDR1 is SNHLY and CDR2 is FYNNEI in the germline V gene. This CDR3 comprises 16 residues. This chain's CDR3 is CASSEGGGQVPGPQYF. CDR3 nucleotides: TGTGCCAGCAGTGAGGGGGGGGGACAGGTCCCAGGTCCCCAGTACTTC.

V gene TRBV20-1 combines with J gene TRBJ1-4; D unclear. Trimming removed 3 bases from V and 3 bases from J, with 8 bases in between. The CDR3 length is 13 residues. Germline assignment: CDR1 DFQATT and CDR2 SNEGSKA (reference sequence). The CDR3, as DNA: TGCAGTGCTAGTATCCAGGCTAATGAAAAACTGTTTTTT. Translating gives CSASIQANEKLFF.

This chain uses TRBV23-1 with TRBJ2-5; 12 bases agree with TRBD2. TRBV23-1 is assigned to the ORF class and has an uncertain function. The CDR3 totals 17 residues. V was clipped by 6 bases and J by 2 bases; unmatched bases: 10. CDR3 loop: CASSPDRLAGEQETQYF. CDR3 coding DNA: TGCGCCAGCAGCCCGGACCGACTAGCGGGAGAACAAGAGACCCAGTACTTC.

V gene TRBV18 combines with J gene TRBJ1-1; possibly TRBD1 for D (5 bases). The V end was cut by 3 bases, the J end by 0 bases, with 23 bases between. The germline V gene encodes CDR1 KGHSH and CDR2 LQKENI. The CDR3 runs 19 residues. The DNA for the CDR3 is TGTGCCAGCTCACCGGCTGGGGCGTCCTTATGGGGATTGAACACTGAAGCTTTCTTT. It yields the protein CASSPAGASLWGLNTEAFF.

V gene TRBV4-3 combines with J gene TRBJ1-1, with D possibly being TRBD1 (5 bases). V dropped 3 bases and J dropped 1 base, with 9 bases sitting between them. Germline V CDR1 and CDR2: LGHNA, YSLEER. The CDR3 contains 14 residues. The CDR3 sequence is CASSQGEWNTEAFF. In DNA, the CDR3 is TGCGCCAGCAGCCAGGGGGAATGGAACACTGAAGCTTTCTTT.

The rearrangement joins TRBV3-1 (or the pseudogene TRBV3-2) to TRBJ2-5, with unresolved D. The CDR3 runs to 12 residues. The germline V gene encodes CDR1 LGHDT and CDR2 YNNKEL (reference sequence). Between the trimmed V and J ends, which lost 0 bases and 4 bases, there was a span of 3 bases. DNA for the CDR3: TGTGCCAGCAGCCAAGATTTAGAGACCCAGTACTTC. It yields the protein CASSQDLETQYF.

CDR3 sequence reads: CASSDTYLPDTQYF. In DNA form, the CDR3 reads TGTGCCAGCAGTGACACCTATCTCCCAGATACGCAGTATTTT. The V call is TRBV6-2 or TRBV6-3, the J call TRBJ2-3; D not resolved. V lost 5 bases, J lost 4 bases, and 13 bases lay in between. Germline CDR1 and CDR2: MNHEY and SVGEGT. CDR3 length: 14 amino acids.

The chain combines TRBV10-2 with TRBJ1-5; D gene ambiguous. Germline V gene data show CDR1 as WSHSY and CDR2 as SAAADI. V gave up 2 bases and J gave up 0 bases, with 8 bases separating them. The CDR3 extends over 15 amino acids. DNA for the CDR3: TGCGCCAGCAGTGAGATTACGGGTAGCAATCAGCCCCAGCATTTT. It translates to CASSEITGSNQPQHF.

The rearrangement links TRBV20-1 to TRBJ1-3; D remains unclear. The V gene lost 7 bases and the J gene lost 8 bases, with 12 bases spanning the gap. This CDR3 spans 11 amino acids. Germline CDR1 and CDR2: DFQATT and SNEGSKA (reference sequence). Written as DNA, the CDR3 is TGCAGTGTCAGTCAGATCGACACCATATATTTT. It yields the protein CSVSQIDTIYF.

The rearrangement links TRBV5-5 to TRBJ1-6; D not certain. This CDR3 spans 13 amino acids. Trimming removed 6 bases at V and 6 bases at J, with 10 bases between. Germline V lookup: CDR1 SGHKS, CDR2 YYEKEE (reference sequence). CDR3 sequence: CASIGNSNSPLHF. As DNA, the CDR3 is TGTGCCAGCATCGGTAATAGTAATTCACCCCTCCACTTT.